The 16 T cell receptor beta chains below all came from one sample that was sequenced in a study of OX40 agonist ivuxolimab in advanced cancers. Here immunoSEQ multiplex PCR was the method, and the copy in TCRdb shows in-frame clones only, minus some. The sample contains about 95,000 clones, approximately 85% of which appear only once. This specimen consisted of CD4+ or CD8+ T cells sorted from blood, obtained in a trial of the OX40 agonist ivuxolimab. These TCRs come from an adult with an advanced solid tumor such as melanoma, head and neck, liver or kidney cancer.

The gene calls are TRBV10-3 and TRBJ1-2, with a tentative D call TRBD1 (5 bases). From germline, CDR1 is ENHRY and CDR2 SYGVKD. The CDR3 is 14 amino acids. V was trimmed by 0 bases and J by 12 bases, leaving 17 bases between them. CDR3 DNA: TGTGCCATCAGTGAGTCGAGTCAGGGTTGGAAGAACACCTTC. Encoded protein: CAISESSQGWKNTF.

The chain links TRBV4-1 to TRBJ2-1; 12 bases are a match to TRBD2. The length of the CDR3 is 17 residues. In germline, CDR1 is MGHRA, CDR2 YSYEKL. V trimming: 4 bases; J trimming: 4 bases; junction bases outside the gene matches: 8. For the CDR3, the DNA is TGCGCCAGCAGCCCGGGACTAGCGGGCTCTTCTTACAATGAGCAGTTCTTC. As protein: CASSPGLAGSSYNEQFF.

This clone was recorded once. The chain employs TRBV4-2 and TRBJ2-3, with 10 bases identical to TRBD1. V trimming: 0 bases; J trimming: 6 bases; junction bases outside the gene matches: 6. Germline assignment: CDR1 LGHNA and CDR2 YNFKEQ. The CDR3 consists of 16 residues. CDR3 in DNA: TGTGCCAGCAGCCAAGATCGACAGGGGGCGCGGGATACGCAGTATTTT. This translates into CASSQDRQGARDTQYF.

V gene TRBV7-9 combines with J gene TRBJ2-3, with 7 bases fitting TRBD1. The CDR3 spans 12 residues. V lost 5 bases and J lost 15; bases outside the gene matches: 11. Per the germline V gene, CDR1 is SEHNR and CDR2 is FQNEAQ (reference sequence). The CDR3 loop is CASSPTGESVYF. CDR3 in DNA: TGTGCCAGCAGCCCCACAGGGGAGTCGGTATATTTT.

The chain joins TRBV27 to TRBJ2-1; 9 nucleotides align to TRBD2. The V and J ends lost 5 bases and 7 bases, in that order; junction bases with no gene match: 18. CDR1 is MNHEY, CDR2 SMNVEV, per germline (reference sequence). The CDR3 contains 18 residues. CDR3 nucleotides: TGTGCCAGCAGTCGTAATCCGCCGGGACTAGCCTGGAAAAATGAGCAGTTCTTC. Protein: CASSRNPPGLAWKNEQFF.

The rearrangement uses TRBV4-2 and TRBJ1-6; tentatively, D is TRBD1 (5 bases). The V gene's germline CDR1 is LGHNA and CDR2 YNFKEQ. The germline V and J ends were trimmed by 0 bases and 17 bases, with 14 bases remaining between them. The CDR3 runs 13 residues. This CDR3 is CASSQDPQGPVHF. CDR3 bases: TGTGCCAGCAGCCAAGACCCCCAGGGCCCCGTCCACTTT.

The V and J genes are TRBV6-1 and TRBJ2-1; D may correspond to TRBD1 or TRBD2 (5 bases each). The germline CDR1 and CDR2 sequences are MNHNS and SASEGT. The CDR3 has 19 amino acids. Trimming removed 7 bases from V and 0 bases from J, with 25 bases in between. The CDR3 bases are TGTGCCAGCATTGACGACAGATACGTTAGCGCAAACTCCTACAATGAGCAGTTCTTC. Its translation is CASIDDRYVSANSYNEQFF.

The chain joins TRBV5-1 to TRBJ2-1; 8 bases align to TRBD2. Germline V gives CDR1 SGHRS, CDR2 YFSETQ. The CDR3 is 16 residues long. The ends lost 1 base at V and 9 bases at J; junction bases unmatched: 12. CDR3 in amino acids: CASSLRAQAGVTEQFF. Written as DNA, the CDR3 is TGCGCCAGCAGCTTGCGGGCTCAAGCGGGAGTAACTGAGCAGTTCTTC.

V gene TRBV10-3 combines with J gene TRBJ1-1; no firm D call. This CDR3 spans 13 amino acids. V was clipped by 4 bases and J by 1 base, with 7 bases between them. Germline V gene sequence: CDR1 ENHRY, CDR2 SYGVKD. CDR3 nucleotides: TGTGCCATCAGTGTTGAGGGGAACACTGAAGCTTTCTTT. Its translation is CAISVEGNTEAFF.

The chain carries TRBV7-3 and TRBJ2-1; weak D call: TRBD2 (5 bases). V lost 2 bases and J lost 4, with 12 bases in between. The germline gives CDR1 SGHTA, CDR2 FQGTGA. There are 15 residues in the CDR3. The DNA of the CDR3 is TGTGCCAGCAGCTTATCGAAAGGACTTTACAATGAGCAGTTCTTC. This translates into CASSLSKGLYNEQFF.

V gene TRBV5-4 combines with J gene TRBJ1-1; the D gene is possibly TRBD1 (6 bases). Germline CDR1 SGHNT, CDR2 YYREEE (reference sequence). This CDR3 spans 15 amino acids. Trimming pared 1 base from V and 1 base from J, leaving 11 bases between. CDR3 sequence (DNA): TGTGCCAGCAGCTTGCGCGGGGGGGCGAACACTGAAGCTTTCTTT. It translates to CASSLRGGANTEAFF.

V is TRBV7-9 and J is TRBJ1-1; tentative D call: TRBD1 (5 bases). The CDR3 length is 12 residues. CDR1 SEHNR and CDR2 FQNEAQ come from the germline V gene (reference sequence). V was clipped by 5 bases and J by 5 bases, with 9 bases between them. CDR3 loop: CASSMGGTEAFF. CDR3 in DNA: TGTGCCAGCAGCATGGGGGGGACTGAAGCTTTCTTT.

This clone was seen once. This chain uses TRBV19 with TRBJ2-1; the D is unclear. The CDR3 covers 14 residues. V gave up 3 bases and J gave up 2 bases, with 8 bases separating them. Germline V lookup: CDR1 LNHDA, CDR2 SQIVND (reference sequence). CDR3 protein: CASSIGSPYNEQFF. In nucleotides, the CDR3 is TGTGCCAGTAGTATTGGTAGCCCCTACAATGAGCAGTTCTTC.

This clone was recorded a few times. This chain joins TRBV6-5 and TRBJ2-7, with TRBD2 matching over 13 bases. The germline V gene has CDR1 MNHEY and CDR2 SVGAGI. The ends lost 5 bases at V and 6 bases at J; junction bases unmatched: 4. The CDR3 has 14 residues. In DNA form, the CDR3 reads TGTGCCAGCAGTACCGGGACTAGCGGGATCGAGCAGTACTTC. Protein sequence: CASSTGTSGIEQYF.

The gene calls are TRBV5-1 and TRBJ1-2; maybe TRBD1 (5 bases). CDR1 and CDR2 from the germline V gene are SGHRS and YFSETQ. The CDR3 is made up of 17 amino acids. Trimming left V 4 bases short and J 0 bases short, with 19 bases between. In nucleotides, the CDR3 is TGCGCCAGCAGCCCGTTACAGAGAGGAGGGGCTAACTATGGCTACACCTTC. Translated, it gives CASSPLQRGGANYGYTF.

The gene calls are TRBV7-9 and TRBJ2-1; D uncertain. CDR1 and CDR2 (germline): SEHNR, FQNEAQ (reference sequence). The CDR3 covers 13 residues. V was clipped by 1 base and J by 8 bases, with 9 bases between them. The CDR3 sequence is CASSLVSVDEQFF. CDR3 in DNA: TGTGCCAGCAGCTTAGTCTCCGTAGATGAGCAGTTCTTC.